These 6 T cell receptor beta chains were all obtained from the same sample, sequenced in a study of cytomegalovirus exposure and HLA in healthy donors. Assay used: immunoSEQ multiplex PCR; TCRdb lists only in-frame clones, some missing. The sample comprises about 140,000 clones, approximately 87% of which are singletons, and just under 3% rests with the top ten. Sequenced: PBMCs. The receptor source for this set is a man in his late teens or twenties in good health and CMV-seronegative.

V and J are TRBV9 and TRBJ2-2; weak D call: TRBD1 (6 bases). The CDR3 is 16 residues long. The V and J ends lost 0 bases and 0 bases respectively, with 9 bases between them. Germline V lookup: CDR1 SGDLS, CDR2 YYNGEE. The CDR3 DNA is TGTGCCAGCAGCGTAGAGGGGACACCGAACACCGGGGAGCTGTTTTTT. This codes for CASSVEGTPNTGELFF.

The rearrangement uses TRBV5-8 and TRBJ2-1; possibly TRBD2 for D (5 bases). In germline, CDR1 is SGHTS, CDR2 YDEGEE. V lost 0 bases and J 12 bases, leaving 10 bases between the germline ends. The CDR3 is made up of 12 amino acids. The CDR3 reads CASSLAGYPQFF. The CDR3 region has the DNA TGTGCCAGCAGCTTGGCGGGATATCCGCAGTTCTTC.

The chain has TRBV9 and TRBJ2-5; TRBD1 agrees at 8 bases. With 5 bases clipped from V and 1 base from J, the junction kept 10 bases outside the gene matches. Germline CDR1 SGDLS, CDR2 YYNGEE. CDR3 length: 16 amino acids. CDR3 coding DNA: TGTGCCAGCAGAGCCCTCCGGGACAGGTCCCAAGAGACCCAGTACTTC. As protein: CASRALRDRSQETQYF.

This sequence joins TRBV5-1 and TRBJ2-3; 7 bases align to TRBD1. The CDR3 contains 15 residues. From germline, CDR1 is SGHRS and CDR2 YFSETQ. J was trimmed by 8 bases and V by 6 bases; bases with no gene match: 15. CDR3 in DNA: TGCGCCAGCACCACCCGGGACAGCAGCACGGGTACGCAGTATTTT. Translated: CASTTRDSSTGTQYF.

The rearrangement uses TRBV2 and TRBJ1-3, with D possibly being TRBD1 (5 bases). CDR1 is SNHLY and CDR2 is FYNNEI in the germline V gene. This CDR3 contains 15 residues. V was clipped by 4 bases and J by 4 bases, with 14 bases between them. Written as DNA, the CDR3 is TGTGCCAGCAGTGTTGTCCAGGGCCCAGGAAACACCATATATTTT. The encoded protein is CASSVVQGPGNTIYF. Full variable domain (outside the CDR3, taken from reference TRBV2 and TRBJ1-3): EPEVTQTPSHQVTQMGQEVILRCVPISNHLYFYWYRQILGQKVEFLVSFYNNEISEKSEIFDDQFSVERPDGSNFTLKIRSTKLEDSAMYFCASSVVQGPGNTIYFGEGSWLTVV.

This clone was recorded a few times. V usage is TRBV7-7 and J usage is TRBJ2-3; 7 bases are shared with TRBD2. Trimming removed 5 bases from V and 1 base from J; junction bases left unmatched: 3. Germline CDR1 is SSHAT and CDR2 is FNYEAQ (reference sequence). The CDR3 spans 14 residues. The CDR3 DNA reads as TGTGCCAGCAGCCCGGGGGGACGCACAGATACGCAGTATTTT. This translates into CASSPGGRTDTQYF.